This T cell receptor beta chain was found in a study of T cell responses to AZD1222 COVID-19 vaccine. Overall study findings and caveats: Targeting of unmutated variant regions was reportedly seen in nearly half of spike-specific TCRs. The repertoires were collected only after the peak T cell response. Recipients of two AZD1222 doses showed rising Spike-specific TCR breadth and depth.

With regard to this clone: The antigen is not known.

The CDR3 totals 14 residues. Germline loops: CDR1 MDHEN, CDR2 SYDVKM. V lost 5 bases, J lost 3 bases, and 4 bases stayed unmatched. The assay was immunoSEQ multiplex PCR, and TCRdb's table has in-frame clones only and misses some. The data show roughly 100,000 clones, 85% to 95% seen once. This TCR was recovered from an adult in good health. V and J are TRBV28 and TRBJ2-7, with 10 nucleotides matching TRBD2. This specimen consisted of peripheral blood, obtained on day 0 of AZD1222 vaccination. CDR3 sequence: CASSRTSGGYEQYF. CDR3 in DNA: TGTGCCAGCAGTCGGACTAGCGGAGGCTACGAGCAGTACTTC. Full variable domain (remainder filled in from reference TRBV28 and TRBJ2-7): DVKVTQSSRYLVKRTGEKVFLECVQDMDHENMFWYRQDPGLGLRLIYFSYDVKMKEKGDIPEGYSVSREKKERFSLILESASTNQTSMYLCASSRTSGGYEQYFGPGTRLTVT.